This T cell receptor (beta chain) stems from a study of memory CD4+ T cells and cytomegalovirus serostatus. The study's findings and limits: Suggested: most of the CMV-linked TCR signature lies in CD4+ memory cells.

V dropped 4 bases and J dropped 7; count of bases not matched to a gene: 7. The germline V gene encodes CDR1 SNHLY and CDR2 FYNNEI. This CDR3 is 15 amino acids long. Original handling: After removing out-of-frame reads, under 2.5 million distinct TCRbeta sequences remained. Clones were read by immunoSEQ multiplex PCR, and TCRdb kept only the in-frame ones, dropping some. From that table come the V and J calls and clone size; the DNA was used to work out D and trimming. Of tens of thousands of clones in the sample, about 76% were seen once. Points on this clone: Its specificity is not known.

Single viable CD3+CD4+CD8-CD45RO+ cells were sorted as the memory CD4+ T cells. Serostatus was set by detecting CMV pp150, pp28, p38, p52 IgG. The receptor was derived from an adult in good health and CMV-seronegative. Sample: memory CD4+ T cells from blood. The rearrangement joins TRBV2 to TRBJ2-1; 10 nucleotides line up with TRBD1. CDR3 nucleotide sequence: TGTGCCAGCAGTGTGCGGGACAGGGGAATGAATGAGCAGTTCTTC. Protein product: CASSVRDRGMNEQFF.